This T cell receptor beta chain was found in a study of Ad26.COV2.S vaccination and SARS-CoV-2 variants. Method: immunoSEQ multiplex PCR; TCRdb's copy keeps in-frame clones and lacks some. This table has about 320,000 clones, 70% to 90% appearing once. Treatment noted: over 15 received Ad26.COV2.S at low or high dose, single or two shots; about 5 received placebo; per-sample allocation not given. Sampling was done on day 63 after the first vaccine or placebo injection. Trimming stripped 2 bases from V and 4 bases from J, with 12 bases between. Germline V gene lookup returns CDR1 MRHNA and CDR2 SNTAGT. This CDR3 spans 15 amino acids.

Material: peripheral blood, obtained in a trial of Ad26.COV2.S vaccine versus placebo. This clonotype was sampled from a person aged 18-60 years who received the Ad26.COV2.S COVID-19 vaccine or a placebo. The V and J genes are TRBV6-4 and TRBJ1-5; D is possibly TRBD1 (5 bases). CDR3 nucleotide sequence: TGTGCCAGCAGTGACGGGCAGGGTCCAAATCAGCCCCAGCATTTT. Protein product: CASSDGQGPNQPQHF.